The 26 T cell receptor beta chains presented below share a single source sample, sequenced in a study of brain T cells in children with intractable seizures (dated by TCRdb to the early 2020s). The sample's time point label, decoded: blood from clinic visit 5 months post-surgery; TSC patient then seizure free. Libraries were constructed by the immunoSEQ multiplex PCR assay. This immuneACCESS table, as held by TCRdb, lists in-frame sequences with V and J called but not all clones. Of the missing ones, under half trace to an unresolved V gene in checked studies; the others have no known cause. The sample table holds 340,000 or so clones, of which about 93% were seen once. The ten largest account for 5.7% of the sample. This sample comprised peripheral blood, obtained 4 to 5 months after surgery. The receptors were gathered from a boy under two years old with tuberous sclerosis and intractable seizures.

V is TRBV7-2 and J is TRBJ1-1; D unclear. Trimming stripped 6 bases from V and 4 bases from J, with 9 bases between. This CDR3 has 12 amino acids. Germline CDR1 is SGHTA and CDR2 is FQGNSA. CDR3 protein: CASRRVGTEAFF. The CDR3 nucleotides are TGTGCCAGCAGGCGGGTGGGCACTGAAGCTTTCTTT.

J is TRBJ2-5 and V is TRBV7-9; 10 bases line up with TRBD1. The germline V gene has CDR1 SEHNR and CDR2 FQNEAQ (reference sequence). Trimming took 4 bases from V and 4 from J; bases not matched to a gene: 3. The CDR3 length is 14 residues. The CDR3 sequence: CASSSRQGAETQYF. Written as DNA, the CDR3 is TGTGCCAGCAGCTCACGACAGGGGGCAGAGACCCAGTACTTC.

The V and J genes are TRBV25-1 and TRBJ2-1, with 9 nucleotides matching TRBD2. V was pared by 6 bases and J by 3 bases, with 0 bases of the junction left unmatched. The germline gives CDR1 MGHDK, CDR2 SYGVNS. CDR3 length equals 13 residues. The CDR3 loop reads CASRLAGYNEQFF. CDR3 bases: TGTGCCAGCAGACTAGCGGGCTACAATGAGCAGTTCTTC.

The chain couples TRBV7-9 to TRBJ2-5; a possible D gene is TRBD1 (5 bases). V was shortened by 3 bases and J by 3 bases, with 8 bases between the two germline ends. CDR3 length: 13 amino acids. Germline CDR1 is SEHNR and CDR2 is FQNEAQ (reference sequence). Here the CDR3 reads CASSFPGKETQYF. Written as DNA, the CDR3 is TGTGCCAGCAGCTTTCCAGGGAAAGAGACCCAGTACTTC.

V gene TRBV3-1 (or the pseudogene TRBV3-2) combines with J gene TRBJ1-2, with 10 bases identical to TRBD1. Germline trimming cut 4 bases from V and 3 bases from J; bases unmatched to any gene: 5. Germline V gene sequence: CDR1 LGHDT, CDR2 YNNKEL (reference sequence). This CDR3 comprises 15 residues. The CDR3 region has the DNA TGTGCCAGCAGCCGAATAGGGACAGGGGACTATGGCTACACCTTC. It encodes CASSRIGTGDYGYTF.

This chain joins TRBV25-1 and TRBJ2-1; 8 nucleotides match TRBD2. V lost 1 base to trimming and J lost 5 bases; unmatched junction nucleotides: 13. This CDR3 is built from 18 residues. Germline-derived CDR1 and CDR2 are MGHDK and SYGVNS. The CDR3 coding sequence is TGTGCCAGCAGTGAATGGTTGGGGCGGGGGGCTGAGGACAATGAGCAGTTCTTC. Translated: CASSEWLGRGAEDNEQFF. The entire variable domain, with the rest obtained from reference TRBV25-1 and TRBJ2-1, is as follows: EADIYQTPRYLVIGTGKKITLECSQTMGHDKMYWYQQDPGMELHLIHYSYGVNSTEKGDLSSESTVSRIRTEHFPLTLESARPSHTSQYLCASSEWLGRGAEDNEQFFGPGTRLTVL.

The chain is built from TRBV5-5 and TRBJ1-1; unclear D gene. Between the trimmed V and J ends, which lost 4 bases and 5 bases, there was a span of 24 bases. The CDR3 has 17 residues. Germline CDR1 SGHKS, CDR2 YYEKEE (reference sequence). The CDR3 spells CASSRATDWNPGTEAFF. The CDR3 DNA is TGTGCCAGCAGCCGTGCGACGGACTGGAACCCTGGGACTGAAGCTTTCTTT.

The chain has TRBV7-8 and TRBJ2-7, with D perhaps given as TRBD1 or TRBD2 (5 bases each). The CDR3 consists of 15 residues. V was shortened by 5 bases and J by 1 base, with 15 bases between the two germline ends. Germline values: CDR1 SGHVS, CDR2 FQNEAQ. The CDR3 protein is CASSPGAGISYEQYF. The CDR3 DNA follows: TGTGCCAGCAGCCCCGGGGCAGGAATATCCTACGAGCAGTACTTC.

The chain has TRBV7-9 and TRBJ2-7; TRBD2 might be the D (5 bases). CDR3 length: 14 amino acids. V was shortened by 1 base and J by 7 bases, with 14 bases between the two germline ends. Germline V gene lookup returns CDR1 SEHNR and CDR2 FQNEAQ (reference sequence). In nucleotides, the CDR3 is TGTGCCAGCAGCTTAGGGTTGGACTGGGTGGAGCAGTACTTC. Amino acid sequence: CASSLGLDWVEQYF.

This chain connects TRBV19 to TRBJ2-1; no clear D gene. This CDR3 has 15 residues. The germline V gene has CDR1 LNHDA and CDR2 SQIVND (reference sequence). Trimming took 4 bases from V and 5 from J, leaving 15 bases between them. Written as DNA, the CDR3 is TGTGCCAGTAGTACCAGGACGCGCGGCCACAATGAGCAGTTCTTC. Translated: CASSTRTRGHNEQFF. The variable domain in full, completed from reference TRBV19 and TRBJ2-1, reads DGGITQSPKYLFRKEGQNVTLSCEQNLNHDAMYWYRQDPGQGLRLIYYSQIVNDFQKGDIAEGYSVSREKKESFPLTVTSAQKNPTAFYLCASSTRTRGHNEQFFGPGTRLTVL.

The chain links TRBV29-1 to TRBJ2-2; D is ambiguous. Germline V gives CDR1 SQVTM, CDR2 ANQGSEA. V was shortened by 6 bases and J by 1 base, with 6 bases between the two germline ends. The CDR3 is 12 amino acids. The CDR3 sequence: CSVLGNTGELFF. The CDR3 DNA is TGCAGCGTCCTCGGGAACACCGGGGAGCTGTTTTTT.

J is TRBJ1-1 and V is TRBV6-5, with D unclear. The V end lost 7 bases, the J end lost 1 base, and 13 bases lay between the germline ends. CDR1 is MNHEY and CDR2 is SVGAGI in the germline V gene. This CDR3 contains 14 residues. The CDR3 DNA is TGTGCCAGCATTACCGGACCGAGGAACACTGAAGCTTTCTTT. The encoded protein is CASITGPRNTEAFF.

This chain joins TRBV9 and TRBJ2-5, with a possible D match to TRBD2 (5 bases). This CDR3 contains 17 residues. Germline CDR1 and CDR2: SGDLS and YYNGEE. V shed 4 bases and J shed 5 bases, with 24 bases lying between them. The CDR3 sequence: CASSPLSGSTSSETQYF. CDR3 nucleotide sequence: TGTGCCAGCAGCCCCCTTTCGGGATCTACCTCGTCCGAGACCCAGTACTTC.

The CDR3 DNA reads as TGTGCCAGCAGCCTACTAGGAAGTGAGCAGTTCTTC. As protein: CASSLLGSEQFF. This chain links TRBV6-5 with TRBJ2-1; tentative D call: TRBD2 (5 bases). The CDR3 totals 12 residues. The germline CDR1 and CDR2 sequences are MNHEY and SVGAGI. The V and J ends lost 6 bases and 9 bases respectively, with 12 bases between them.

The chain recombines TRBV11-3 with TRBJ1-2, with D unclear. V was pared by 5 bases and J by 6 bases, with 10 bases between. The germline V gene encodes CDR1 SGHNT and CDR2 YENEEA. This CDR3 comprises 12 residues. The DNA for the CDR3 is TGTGCCAGCAGCAATGCAGGTGATGGCTACACCTTC. It yields the protein CASSNAGDGYTF. The full variable domain, in which reference TRBV11-3 and TRBJ1-2 provide the parts outside the CDR3, is EAGVVQSPRYKIIEKKQPVAFWCNPISGHNTLYWYLQNLGQGPELLIRYENEEAVDDSQLPKDRFSAERLKGVDSTLKIQPAELGDSAVYLCASSNAGDGYTFGSGTRLTVV.

The chain uses TRBV7-3 and TRBJ2-3, with 15 nucleotides matching TRBD2. Trimming at V came to 5 bases and at J to 1 base, leaving 7 bases not matched to a gene. The CDR3 extends over 18 amino acids. Germline V lookup: CDR1 SGHTA, CDR2 FQGTGA. This CDR3 reads CASSIAGLAGGRTDTQYF. The CDR3, as DNA: TGTGCCAGCAGCATAGCGGGACTAGCGGGAGGACGCACAGATACGCAGTATTTT.

This clone came up once. This CDR3 is CASRPGTSGRGYTYNEQFF. The CDR3 bases are TGTGCCAGCAGGCCCGGGACTAGCGGGAGAGGGTATACATACAATGAGCAGTTCTTC. The chain couples TRBV28 to TRBJ2-1, with TRBD2 matching over 14 bases. V lost 6 bases to trimming and J lost 4 bases; unmatched junction nucleotides: 14. CDR3 length: 19 residues. CDR1 and CDR2 (germline): MDHEN, SYDVKM.

V usage is TRBV6-5 and J usage is TRBJ2-3; 8 bases agree with TRBD2. The CDR3 has 16 amino acids. Germline V CDR1 and CDR2: MNHEY, SVGAGI. The V segment lost 0 bases and the J segment 5 bases; nucleotides outside the gene matches: 7. The CDR3 here is CASSYSGSGGLDTQYF. Here the CDR3 DNA reads TGTGCCAGCAGTTACTCGGGAAGCGGGGGCTTAGATACGCAGTATTTT.

The chain joins TRBV4-1 to TRBJ2-7; TRBD1 matches at 7 bases. The CDR3 is 16 amino acids. Germline V lookup: CDR1 MGHRA, CDR2 YSYEKL. J lost 4 bases, V lost 0 bases, and 9 bases had no gene match. The CDR3 coding sequence is TGCGCCAGCAGCCAAGAGACAGGGCCAGAACCTTACGAGCAGTACTTC. This translates into CASSQETGPEPYEQYF.

This rearrangement joins TRBV27 to TRBJ2-1, with no clear D. V lost 8 bases to trimming and J lost 6 bases, with 5 bases between them. There are 10 residues in the CDR3. The V gene's germline CDR1 is MNHEY and CDR2 SMNVEV (reference sequence). Here the CDR3 DNA reads TGTGCCAGCGGTCCCAATGAGCAGTTCTTC. Amino acid sequence: CASGPNEQFF.

The CDR3 DNA follows: TGTGCCAGCAGCGTATCAGGGGGTGCGAATGAGCAGTTCTTC. It codes for CASSVSGGANEQFF. This chain links TRBV9 with TRBJ2-1; the match to TRBD1 covers 7 bases. The CDR3 loop spans 14 amino acids. V gave up 1 base and J gave up 7 bases; unmatched junction bases: 5. The germline CDR1 and CDR2 sequences are SGDLS and YYNGEE.

This rearrangement joins TRBV25-1 to TRBJ1-6; D unresolved. Germline V lookup: CDR1 MGHDK, CDR2 SYGVNS. The CDR3 consists of 14 residues. The ends were cut back, 8 bases at V and 6 bases at J, with 14 bases in the middle. DNA for the CDR3: TGTGCCAGCTCCCGAGCAGATATTAATTCACCCCTCCACTTT. Amino acid sequence: CASSRADINSPLHF.

This clone came up a few times. The V and J genes are TRBV7-9 and TRBJ2-7; no clear D gene. CDR3 length: 14 amino acids. Looked up from germline, CDR1 is SEHNR and CDR2 is FQNEAQ (reference sequence). V lost 1 base to trimming and J lost 6 bases, with 13 bases between them. In DNA form, the CDR3 reads TGTGCCAGCAGCTTAGGAGGTTGGGAAACCGAGCAGTACTTC. It codes for CASSLGGWETEQYF.

V gene TRBV3-1 (or the pseudogene TRBV3-2) combines with J gene TRBJ2-5; 7 bases align to TRBD1. V dropped 5 bases and J dropped 1; count of bases not matched to a gene: 7. Germline V CDR1 and CDR2: LGHDT, YNNKEL (reference sequence). The length of the CDR3 is 15 residues. As DNA, the CDR3 is TGTGCCAGCAGCGAAGGGGGCCGGACCCAAGAGACCCAGTACTTC. Amino acids: CASSEGGRTQETQYF.

The count of this clone is one. The genes are TRBV4-2 and TRBJ2-5, with TRBD2 matching 8 bases. This CDR3 is 16 amino acids long. Germline V gene sequence: CDR1 LGHNA, CDR2 YNFKEQ. V lost 4 bases and J lost 4; bases outside the gene matches: 11. The CDR3 protein is CASSLGLAGLRETQYF. The CDR3 region has the DNA TGTGCCAGCAGCCTCGGACTAGCAGGGCTTCGAGAGACCCAGTACTTC.

This chain connects TRBV10-3 to TRBJ2-7; a weak D match, TRBD1 (7 bases). Germline V gene data show CDR1 as ENHRY and CDR2 as SYGVKD. The V and J ends lost 4 bases and 0 bases respectively, with 16 bases between them. This CDR3 is built from 16 residues. The CDR3 DNA is TGTGCCATCAGTGTCCGGGGGACAGATAACTCCTACGAGCAGTACTTC. This encodes CAISVRGTDNSYEQYF.